These 12 T cell receptor beta chains were sequenced from one sample in a study of blood T cell repertoires in COVID-19. Generated by immunoSEQ multiplex PCR, the TCRdb table keeps only in-frame clones and is missing some. Found here are more than 300,000 clones, 89% of them singletons; the top ten hold 5% to 7%. Sequencing was performed on peripheral blood. These receptors were collected from a man between 18 and 35 years old who had recovered from COVID-19.

The V gene is TRBV12-5, the J gene TRBJ1-2; 9 nucleotides match TRBD1. This CDR3 region has 14 residues. Germline CDR1 reads LGHNT; CDR2 reads FRNRAP. Trimming cost V 2 bases and J 6 bases; bases outside gene matches: 4. The CDR3, as DNA: TGTGCTAGTGGTTTGTACCGGGACAGGGATGGCTACACCTTC. Protein sequence: CASGLYRDRDGYTF. Based on the CDR3 plus reference TRBV12-5 and TRBJ1-2, the full variable domain is DARVTQTPRHKVTEMGQEVTMRCQPILGHNTVFWYRQTMMQGLELLAYFRNRAPLDDSGMPKDRFSAEMPDATLATLKIQPSEPRDSAVYFCASGLYRDRDGYTFGSGTRLTVV.

This chain joins TRBV18 and TRBJ2-1, with D unresolved. The CDR3 consists of 13 residues. CDR1 and CDR2 (germline): KGHSH, LQKENI. The ends were cut back, 2 bases at V and 9 bases at J, with 11 bases in the middle. CDR3 region: CASSPVTDGEQFF. The CDR3 nucleotides are TGTGCCAGCTCACCAGTAACAGATGGTGAGCAGTTCTTC.

The rearrangement links TRBV7-2 to TRBJ1-1; D is uncertain. CDR3 length: 13 amino acids. Trimming took 5 bases from V and 1 from J, leaving 8 bases between them. Per the germline V gene, CDR1 is SGHTA and CDR2 is FQGNSA. In DNA, the CDR3 is TGTGCCAGCAGCCCAAGGAGGAACACTGAAGCTTTCTTT. It translates to CASSPRRNTEAFF.

This clone was counted only a few times. The chain employs TRBV11-2 and TRBJ1-2, with D perhaps TRBD1 (5 bases). CDR3 length: 13 residues. V was pared by 3 bases and J by 6 bases, with 11 bases between. Germline CDR1 SGHAT, CDR2 FQNNGV. CDR3 protein: CASSLSGFDGYTF. CDR3 DNA: TGTGCCAGCAGCTTGTCAGGGTTTGATGGCTACACCTTC. The whole variable domain, filled in from reference TRBV11-2 and TRBJ1-2, reads EAGVAQSPRYKIIEKRQSVAFWCNPISGHATLYWYQQILGQGPKLLIQFQNNGVVDDSQLPKDRFSAERLKGVDSTLKIQPAKLEDSAVYLCASSLSGFDGYTFGSGTRLTVV.

The chain has TRBV6-5 and TRBJ1-1; 9 bases match TRBD1. Losses at the gene ends were 6 bases for V and 1 base for J; bases not matched to a gene: 6. Germline V CDR1 and CDR2: MNHEY, SVGAGI. The CDR3 spans 15 residues. The CDR3 DNA is TGTGCCAGCAGGACAGGGGGAGAGGGGAACACTGAAGCTTTCTTT. Translating gives CASRTGGEGNTEAFF.

The chain recombines TRBV7-8 with TRBJ2-7; 14 bases map to TRBD2. V lost 5 bases to trimming and J lost 1 base; unmatched junction nucleotides: 10. Germline assignment: CDR1 SGHVS and CDR2 FQNEAQ. The CDR3 sequence is 18 residues long. As DNA, the CDR3 is TGTGCCAGCAGCCTTCGACTAGCGGGAGGGCCGGGGTCCTACGAGCAGTACTTC. Its protein product is CASSLRLAGGPGSYEQYF.

The V call is TRBV6-5, the J call TRBJ2-5; D remains ambiguous. This CDR3 contains 14 residues. V dropped 6 bases and J dropped 1 base, with 12 bases sitting between them. CDR1 is MNHEY and CDR2 is SVGAGI in the germline V gene. The CDR3 reads CASSRSEFQETQYF. CDR3 in DNA: TGTGCCAGCAGCCGGTCCGAATTCCAAGAGACCCAGTACTTC.

This chain connects TRBV6-2 or TRBV6-3 to TRBJ2-5; perhaps TRBD1 as D (8 bases). Trimming took off 2 bases at V and 1 base at J, with 17 bases between the two ends. Germline CDR1 and CDR2: MNHEY and SVGEGT. This CDR3 has 17 residues. CDR3 loop: CASSYRASGTGQETQYF. Written as DNA, the CDR3 is TGTGCCAGCAGTTACCGGGCCAGCGGGACAGGCCAAGAGACCCAGTACTTC.

V is TRBV6-1 and J is TRBJ2-7, with 11 bases aligning to TRBD2. Germline assignment: CDR1 MNHNS and CDR2 SASEGT. The junction had 3 bases not matched to a gene; V was cut back by 2 bases and J by 3 bases. This CDR3 spans 15 amino acids. The CDR3 reads CASSELTSGSYEQYF. The CDR3 region has the DNA TGTGCCAGCAGTGAACTAACTAGCGGGAGCTACGAGCAGTACTTC.

CDR3 loop: CASSFRGLPAETQYF. The DNA of the CDR3 is TGTGCCAGCAGCTTTAGGGGCTTGCCTGCGGAGACCCAGTACTTC. This chain uses TRBV11-3 with TRBJ2-5; D perhaps matches TRBD1 (5 bases). Looked up from germline, CDR1 is SGHNT and CDR2 is YENEEA. This CDR3 region has 15 residues. Trimming pared 3 bases from V and 5 bases from J, leaving 16 bases between.

The chain joins TRBV27 to TRBJ2-3; D possibly corresponds to TRBD1 (5 bases). V gave up 2 bases and J gave up 1 base, with 10 bases separating them. The germline gives CDR1 MNHEY, CDR2 SMNVEV (reference sequence). The CDR3 spans 15 residues. The CDR3 region is CASSLKGHRTDTQYF. CDR3 sequence (DNA): TGTGCCAGCAGTTTAAAAGGACACCGCACAGATACGCAGTATTTT.

The J gene is TRBJ2-1, the V gene TRBV2, with D maybe TRBD2 (7 bases). V lost 5 bases and J 5 bases, leaving 16 bases between the germline ends. The CDR3 sequence is 15 residues long. Per germline, CDR1 SNHLY and CDR2 FYNNEI. The CDR3 DNA sequence: TGTGCCAGCAGTCACCCCGGGGGGCCCCACAATGAGCAGTTCTTC. It encodes CASSHPGGPHNEQFF.